This T cell receptor (beta chain) comes out of a study of response to subunit inactivated influenza vaccine. Remarks on this clonotype: Its antigen is not known.

TCRdb called the RT-PCR reads again in MiXCR, with one record for every CDR3 protein. The sample holds roughly 520,000 distinct CDR3 sequences, roughly 25% seen once. J gave up 2 bases and V 5 bases, and 11 bases lay outside the gene matches. The CDR3 extends over 16 amino acids. CDR1 SEHNR and CDR2 FQNEAQ come from the germline V gene (reference sequence). Study-wide results and caveats: Each seasonal flu vaccination may recruit only limited new T cells, authors suggested.

The clonotype was recovered from a man aged 45-60 years who received an inactivated influenza vaccine. The source was CD4+ T cells sorted from PBMCs, collected around 5 days after vaccination. The V gene is TRBV7-9, the J gene TRBJ1-1; the match to TRBD1 covers 7 bases. The CDR3 DNA reads TGTGCCAGCAGCGACTACCCGGGACAGACAAACACTGAAGCTTTCTTT. It codes for CASSDYPGQTNTEAFF.